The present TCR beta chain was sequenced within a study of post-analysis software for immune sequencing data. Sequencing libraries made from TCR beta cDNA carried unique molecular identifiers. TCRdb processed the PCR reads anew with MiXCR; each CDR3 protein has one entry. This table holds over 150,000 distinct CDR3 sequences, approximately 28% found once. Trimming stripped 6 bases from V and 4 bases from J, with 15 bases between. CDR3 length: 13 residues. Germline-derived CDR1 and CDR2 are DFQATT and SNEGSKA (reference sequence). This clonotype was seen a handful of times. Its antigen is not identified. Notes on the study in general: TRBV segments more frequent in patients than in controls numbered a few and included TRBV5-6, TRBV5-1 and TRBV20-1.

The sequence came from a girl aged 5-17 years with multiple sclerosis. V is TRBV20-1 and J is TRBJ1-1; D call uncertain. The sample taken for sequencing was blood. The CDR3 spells CSASGRRITEAFF. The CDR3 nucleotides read TGCAGTGCATCTGGACGTAGGATCACTGAAGCTTTCTTT.